The T cell receptor (beta chain) under discussion was sequenced for a study of T cells after yellow fever vaccination. Overall study context: It was SMART-Seq v4 Ultra Low Input that prepared the fractions with low cell numbers.

Study observations and caveats: Faster peaking, at day 5 versus 15, marked a secondary response that was weaker. Most primary-vaccination clones reappeared after the booster (approximately 95% CD4, 85% to 90% CD8).

Synthesis of TCR cDNA relied on 5'RACE template switching, which attached a universal primer site and UMIs. TCRdb re-analysed the 5' RACE reads in MiXCR, keeping a single row per CDR3 protein. The data show 65,000 to 90,000 distinct CDR3 sequences, with more than 10% seen just once and about 26% held by the top ten. Sequenced here: CD8+ T cells not binding an NS4B(214-222) dextramer, sorted from PBMCs, sampled less than 25 days after the first yellow fever vaccination. The sequence came from a man aged 18 to 30 who received the YFV17D yellow fever vaccine.

CDR3 nucleotides: TGCAGTGCTAGAGGGACTAGCGGAGACTACGAGCAGTACTTC. This sequence encodes CSARGTSGDYEQYF. The chain recombines TRBV20-1 with TRBJ2-7; TRBD2 aligns across 10 bases. With 1 base clipped from V and 3 bases from J, the junction kept 3 bases outside the gene matches. The CDR3 contains 14 residues. Germline V gives CDR1 DFQATT, CDR2 SNEGSKA (reference sequence).